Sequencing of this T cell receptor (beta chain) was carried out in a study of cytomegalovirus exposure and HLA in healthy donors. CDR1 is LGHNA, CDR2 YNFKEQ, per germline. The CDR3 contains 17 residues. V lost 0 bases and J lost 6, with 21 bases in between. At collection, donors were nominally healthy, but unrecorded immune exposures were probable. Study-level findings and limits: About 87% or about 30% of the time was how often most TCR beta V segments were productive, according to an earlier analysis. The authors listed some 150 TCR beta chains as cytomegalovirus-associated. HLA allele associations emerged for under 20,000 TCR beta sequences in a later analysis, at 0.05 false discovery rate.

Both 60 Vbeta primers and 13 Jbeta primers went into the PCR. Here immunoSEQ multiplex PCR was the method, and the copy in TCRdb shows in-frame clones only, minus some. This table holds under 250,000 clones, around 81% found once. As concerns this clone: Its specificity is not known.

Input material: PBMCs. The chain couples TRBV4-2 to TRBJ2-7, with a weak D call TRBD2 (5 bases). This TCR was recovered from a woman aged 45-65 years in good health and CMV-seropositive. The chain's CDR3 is CASSQDLRSVEEGEQYF. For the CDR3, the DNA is TGTGCCAGCAGCCAAGATCTCCGATCGGTGGAAGAGGGCGAGCAGTACTTC.